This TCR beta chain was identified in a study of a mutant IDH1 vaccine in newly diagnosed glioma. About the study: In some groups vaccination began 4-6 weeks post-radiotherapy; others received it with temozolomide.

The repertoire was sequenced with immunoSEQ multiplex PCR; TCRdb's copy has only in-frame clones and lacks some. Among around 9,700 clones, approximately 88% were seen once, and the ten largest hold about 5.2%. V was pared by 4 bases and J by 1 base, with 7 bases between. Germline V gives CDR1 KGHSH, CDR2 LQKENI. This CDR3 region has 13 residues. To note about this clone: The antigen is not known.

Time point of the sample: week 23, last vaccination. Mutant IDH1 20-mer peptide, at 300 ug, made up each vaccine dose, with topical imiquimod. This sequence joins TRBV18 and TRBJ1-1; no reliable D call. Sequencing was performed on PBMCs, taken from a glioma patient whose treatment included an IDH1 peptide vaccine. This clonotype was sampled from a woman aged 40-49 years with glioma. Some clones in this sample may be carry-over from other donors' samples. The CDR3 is CASSQTWNTEAFF. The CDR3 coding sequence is TGTGCCAGCTCACAAACTTGGAACACTGAAGCTTTCTTT.